The present TCR beta chain was sequenced within a study of T cell changes during pregnancy in multiple sclerosis. Data came from immunoSEQ multiplex PCR; TCRdb stores just in-frame clones and leaves some out. The sample includes some 69,000 clones, 90% seen only once; the top ten take about 2%. This sequence originates from a female donor in good health, enrolled as a control in a pregnancy study. The sequencing used peripheral blood, collected in the second trimester of pregnancy.

CDR3 DNA sequence: TGTGCCAGCAGTCCTCCCGACAGGGGGCTTGGCGGGGAGCTGTTTTTT. Amino acid sequence: CASSPPDRGLGGELFF. The chain links TRBV25-1 to TRBJ2-2; TRBD1 matches at 10 bases. The CDR3 sequence is 16 residues long. Germline CDR1 is MGHDK and CDR2 is SYGVNS. Trimming cost V 5 bases and J 7 bases; bases outside gene matches: 10.